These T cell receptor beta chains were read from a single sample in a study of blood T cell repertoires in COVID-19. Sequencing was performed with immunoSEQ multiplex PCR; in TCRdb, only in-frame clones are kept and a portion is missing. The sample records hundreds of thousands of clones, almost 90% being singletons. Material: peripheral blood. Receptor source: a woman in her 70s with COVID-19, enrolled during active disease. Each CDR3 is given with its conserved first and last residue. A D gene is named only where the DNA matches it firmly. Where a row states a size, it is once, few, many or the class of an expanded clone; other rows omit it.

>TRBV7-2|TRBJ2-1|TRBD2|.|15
TGTGCCAGCAGCGGCCCGGGACTAGCGCTCAATGAGCAGTTCTTC
CASSGPGLALNEQFF
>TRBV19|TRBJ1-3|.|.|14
TGTGCCAGTAGTCTTGCGTTCTCTGGAAACACCATATATTTT
CASSLAFSGNTIYF
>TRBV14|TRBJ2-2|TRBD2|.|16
TGTGCCAGCAGTCATAGACTAGCTTATAGGACCGGGGAGCTGTTTTTT
CASSHRLAYRTGELFF
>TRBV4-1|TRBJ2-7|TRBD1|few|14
TGCGCCAGCAGCTGGGGACAGGGAAACTACGAGCAGTACTTC
CASSWGQGNYEQYF
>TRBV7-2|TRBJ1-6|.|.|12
TGTGCCAGCAGCTTAGGGACAACACCCCTCCACTTT
CASSLGTTPLHF
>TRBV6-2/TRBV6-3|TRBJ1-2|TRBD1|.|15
TGTGCCAGCAGTTCCGACAGGGTCCTGTTCTATGGCTACACCTTC
CASSSDRVLFYGYTF
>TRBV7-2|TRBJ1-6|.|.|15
TGTGCCAGCAGCACCGGGACTTGGATTAATTCACCCCTCCACTTT
CASSTGTWINSPLHF
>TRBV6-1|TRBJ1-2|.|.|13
TGTGCCAGCAGTGAAGTTATAACCGGGGGCTACACCTTC
CASSEVITGGYTF
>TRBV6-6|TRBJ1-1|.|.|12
TGTGCCAGCACCGGGGTGGGCACTGAAGCTTTCTTT
CASTGVGTEAFF
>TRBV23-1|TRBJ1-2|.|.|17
TGCGCCAGCAGTCAATTGATTTTCAGAGATGGAGGCTATGGCTACACCTTC
CASSQLIFRDGGYGYTF
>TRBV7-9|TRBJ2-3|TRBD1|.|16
TGTGCCAGCAGCTTCTTGATGGGACAGGGAAGAGATACGCAGTATTTT
CASSFLMGQGRDTQYF
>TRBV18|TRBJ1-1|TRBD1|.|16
TGTGCCAGCTCACCGAGACAGGGCCTGGAAGACACTGAAGCTTTCTTT
CASSPRQGLEDTEAFF
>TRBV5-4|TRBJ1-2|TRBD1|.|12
TGTGCCAGCAGCCCCGAACAGGGGTTCCCTACCTTC
CASSPEQGFPTF
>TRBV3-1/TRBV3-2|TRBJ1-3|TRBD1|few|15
TGTGCCAGCAGCCGGGACAGACCCTCTGGAAACACCATATATTTT
CASSRDRPSGNTIYF
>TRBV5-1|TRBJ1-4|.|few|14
TGCGCCAGCAGCTTGGGGGCCCAGCGGGAAAAACTGTTTTTT
CASSLGAQREKLFF
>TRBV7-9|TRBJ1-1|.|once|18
TGTGCCAGCAGCTTAGCGGTCGATAAGGGCGGGAGGAACACTGAAGCTTTCTTT
CASSLAVDKGGRNTEAFF
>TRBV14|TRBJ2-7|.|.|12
TGTGCCAGCAGCTTGTCGGCCTACGAGCAGTACTTC
CASSLSAYEQYF
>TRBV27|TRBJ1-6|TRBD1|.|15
TGTGCCAGCAGTCTACAGGGGCGGATAGGATCACCCCTCCACTTT
CASSLQGRIGSPLHF
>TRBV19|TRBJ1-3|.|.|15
TGTGCCAGTAGTATAGGGTACAGCTCTGGAAACACCATATATTTT
CASSIGYSSGNTIYF
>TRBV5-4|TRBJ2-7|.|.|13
TGTGCCAGCAGCTCGACAGTTTCCTACGAGCAGTACTTC
CASSSTVSYEQYF
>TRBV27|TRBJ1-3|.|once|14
TGTGCCAGCAGTTTATCCAGGGATGGAAACACCATATATTTT
CASSLSRDGNTIYF
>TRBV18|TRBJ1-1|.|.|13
TGTGCCAGCTCACCCGGATACAGCACTGAAGCTTTCTTT
CASSPGYSTEAFF
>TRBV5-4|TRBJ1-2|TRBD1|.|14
TGTGCCAGCAGCCGGGGACAGGGGCCGGCGGGCTACACCTTC
CASSRGQGPAGYTF
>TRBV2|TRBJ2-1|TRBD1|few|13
TGTGCCAGCAGGGGCCTACAGGGGATTAGGCAGTTCTTC
CASRGLQGIRQFF
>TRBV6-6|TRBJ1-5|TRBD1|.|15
TGTGCCAGCAGTTACTTAACAGGGGGGGATCAGCCCCAGCATTTT
CASSYLTGGDQPQHF
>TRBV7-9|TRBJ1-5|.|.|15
TGTGCCAGCAGCTTAGGGGAGTATAGCAATCAGCCCCAGCATTTT
CASSLGEYSNQPQHF
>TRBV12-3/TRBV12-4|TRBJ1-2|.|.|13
TGTGCCAGCAGTTTAGGTTCCGACTATGGCTACACCTTC
CASSLGSDYGYTF
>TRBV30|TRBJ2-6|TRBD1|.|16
TGTGCCTCTTCTCGGGACAGGGGGAAAGGGGCCAACGTCCTGACTTTC
CASSRDRGKGANVLTF
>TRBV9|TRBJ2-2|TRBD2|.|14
TGTGCCAGCAGCGTCACTAGCGGGACCGGGGAGCTGTTTTTT
CASSVTSGTGELFF
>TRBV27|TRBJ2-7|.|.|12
TGTGCCAGCAGTTTAAACGGGGACGAGCAGTACTTC
CASSLNGDEQYF
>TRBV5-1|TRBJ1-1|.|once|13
TGCGCCAGCAGCTTGGGGGTACAGACTGAAGCTTTCTTT
CASSLGVQTEAFF
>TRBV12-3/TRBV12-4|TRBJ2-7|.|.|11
TGTGCCAGCAGTTTAACTTCTGAGCAGTACTTC
CASSLTSEQYF
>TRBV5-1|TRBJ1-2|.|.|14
TGCGCCAGCAGCTTGGAGGGGGATCACTATGGCTACACCTTC
CASSLEGDHYGYTF
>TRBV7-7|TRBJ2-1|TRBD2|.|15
TGTGCCAGCAGCCCGGGACTAGCGGAATACAATGAGCAGTTCTTC
CASSPGLAEYNEQFF
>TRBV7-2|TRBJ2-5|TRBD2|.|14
TGTGCCAGCAGCAAGCGGGGTCCGGGAGAGACCCAGTACTTC
CASSKRGPGETQYF
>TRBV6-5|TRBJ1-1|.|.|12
TGTGCCAGCAGTTCCCCTCTCACTGAAGCTTTCTTT
CASSSPLTEAFF
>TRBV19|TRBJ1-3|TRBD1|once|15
TGTGCCAGTAAGATAGGGGGCGACTCTGGAAACACCATATATTTT
CASKIGGDSGNTIYF
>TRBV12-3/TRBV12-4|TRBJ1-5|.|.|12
TGTGCCAGCAGTCCAGGCAATCAGCCCCAGCATTTT
CASSPGNQPQHF